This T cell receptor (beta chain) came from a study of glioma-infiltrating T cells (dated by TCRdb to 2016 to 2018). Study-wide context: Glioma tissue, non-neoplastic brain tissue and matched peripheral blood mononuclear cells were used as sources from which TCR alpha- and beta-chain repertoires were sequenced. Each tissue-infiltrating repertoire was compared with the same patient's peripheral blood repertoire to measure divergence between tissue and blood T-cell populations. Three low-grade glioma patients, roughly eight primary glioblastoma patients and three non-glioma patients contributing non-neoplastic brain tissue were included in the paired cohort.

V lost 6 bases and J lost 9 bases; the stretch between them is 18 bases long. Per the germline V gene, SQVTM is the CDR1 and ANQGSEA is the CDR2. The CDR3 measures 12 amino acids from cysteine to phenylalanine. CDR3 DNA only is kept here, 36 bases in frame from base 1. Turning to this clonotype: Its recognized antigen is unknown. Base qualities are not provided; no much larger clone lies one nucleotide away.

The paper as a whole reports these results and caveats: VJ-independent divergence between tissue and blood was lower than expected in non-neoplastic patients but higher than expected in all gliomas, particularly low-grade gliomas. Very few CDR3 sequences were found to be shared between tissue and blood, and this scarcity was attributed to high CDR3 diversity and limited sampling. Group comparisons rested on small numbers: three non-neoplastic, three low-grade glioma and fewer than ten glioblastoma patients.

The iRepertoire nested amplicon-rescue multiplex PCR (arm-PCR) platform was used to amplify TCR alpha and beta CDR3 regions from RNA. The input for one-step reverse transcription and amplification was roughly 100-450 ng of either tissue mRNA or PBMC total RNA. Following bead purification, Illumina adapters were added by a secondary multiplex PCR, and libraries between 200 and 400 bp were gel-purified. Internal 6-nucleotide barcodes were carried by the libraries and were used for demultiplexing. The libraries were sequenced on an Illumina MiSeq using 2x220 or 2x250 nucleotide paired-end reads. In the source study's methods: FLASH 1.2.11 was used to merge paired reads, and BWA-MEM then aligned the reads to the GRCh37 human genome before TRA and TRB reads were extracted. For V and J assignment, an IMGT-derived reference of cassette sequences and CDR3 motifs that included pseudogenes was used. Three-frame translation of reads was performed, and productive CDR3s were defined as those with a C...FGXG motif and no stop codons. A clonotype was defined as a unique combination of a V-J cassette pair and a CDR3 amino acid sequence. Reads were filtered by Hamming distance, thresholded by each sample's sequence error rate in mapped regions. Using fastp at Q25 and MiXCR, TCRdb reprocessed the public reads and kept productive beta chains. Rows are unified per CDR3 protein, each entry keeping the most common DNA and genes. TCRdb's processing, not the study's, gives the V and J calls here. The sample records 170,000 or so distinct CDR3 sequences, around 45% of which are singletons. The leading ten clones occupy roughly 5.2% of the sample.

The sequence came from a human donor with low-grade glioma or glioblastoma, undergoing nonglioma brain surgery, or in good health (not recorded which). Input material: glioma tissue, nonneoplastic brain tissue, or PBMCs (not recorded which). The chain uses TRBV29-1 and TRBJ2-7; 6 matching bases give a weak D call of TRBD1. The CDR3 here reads CSVRTERDAQYF. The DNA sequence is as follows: TGCAGCGTACGGACAGAGCGAGACGCGCAGTACTTC.